What follows describes a single T cell receptor (beta chain). TCR beta rearrangements were amplified from peripheral blood genomic DNA. This entry comes from a study of T cell repertoires in aging, cancer and after chemotherapy. Germline CDR1 is DFQATT and CDR2 is SNEGSKA (reference sequence). With 4 bases clipped from V and 4 bases from J, the junction kept 7 bases outside the gene matches. The CDR3 runs to 14 residues. Rearranged V-D-J TRB sequences were amplified with a mixed TRB-A/B primer pool. TCRdb reprocessed the multiplex PCR reads with MiXCR, giving one entry per CDR3 protein. The sample includes more than 8,500 distinct CDR3 sequences, just over 40% of them seen just once.

This clonotype was sampled from a human donor with a solid tumor. Material: blood. The chain uses TRBV20-1 and TRBJ2-1; 7 bases map to TRBD2. The CDR3 DNA follows: TGCAGTGCTAATTTGCGGGAGAGTTACAATGAGCAGTTCTTC. Translation: CSANLRESYNEQFF.